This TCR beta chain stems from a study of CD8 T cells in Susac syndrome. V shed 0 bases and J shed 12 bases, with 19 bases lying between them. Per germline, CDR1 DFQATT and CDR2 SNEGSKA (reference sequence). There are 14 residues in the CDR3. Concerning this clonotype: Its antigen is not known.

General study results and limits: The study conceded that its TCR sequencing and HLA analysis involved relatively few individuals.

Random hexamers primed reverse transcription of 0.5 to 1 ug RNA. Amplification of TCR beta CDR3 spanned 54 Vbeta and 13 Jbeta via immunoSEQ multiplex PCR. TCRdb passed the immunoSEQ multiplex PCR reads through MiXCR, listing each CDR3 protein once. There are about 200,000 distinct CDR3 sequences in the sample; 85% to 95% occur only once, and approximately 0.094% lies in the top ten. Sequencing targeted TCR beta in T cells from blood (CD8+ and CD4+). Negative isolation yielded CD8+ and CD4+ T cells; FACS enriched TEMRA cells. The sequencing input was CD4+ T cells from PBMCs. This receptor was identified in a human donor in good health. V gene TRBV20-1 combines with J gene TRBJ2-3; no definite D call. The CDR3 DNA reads TGCAGTGCTAGAGATTGGCCCCAAGGGCTGTCCCAGTATTTT. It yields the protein CSARDWPQGLSQYF.